The source of this T cell receptor (beta chain) is a study of blood T cell repertoires in COVID-19. Across the study: Some COVID-19 samples were acute and others convalescent; all came from the United States, Italy and Spain. PBMCs, B-cell-depleted T cells, or T cells were the source of the cDNA or gDNA that made up the material.

The data were produced by immunoSEQ multiplex PCR, yet TCRdb's version contains in-frame clones alone and is incomplete. The table lists around 250,000 clones, roughly 85% of them singletons. A word on this clone: The junction departs from the called germline gene at one end, perhaps through a read error.

The CDR3 totals 16 residues. Germline CDR1 and CDR2: SSHAT and FNYEAQ (reference sequence). This sequence originates from a woman between 25 and 40 years old with active or convalescent COVID-19. Sequenced sample: peripheral blood. The rearrangement links TRBV7-7 to TRBJ1-4; D is undetermined. CDR3 region: CASSSRGESKGEKLFF. As DNA, the CDR3 is TGTGCTAGCAGCTCCCGGGGTGAGTCCAAAGGAGAAAAACTGTTTTTT. Together with reference TRBV7-7 and TRBJ1-4, the CDR3 gives the full variable domain: GAGVSQSPRYKVTKRGQDVTLRCDPISSHATLYWYQQALGQGPEFLTYFNYEAQPDKSGLPSDRFSAERPEGSISTLTIQRTEQRDSAMYRCASSSRGESKGEKLFFGSGTQLSVL.